This TCR beta chain appears in the sequencing data of a study of blood T cells in healthy people across ages. Then a second PCR, running roughly 7 to 11 cycles, was carried out with a sample-barcoded 5' primer and a J-beta primer mix. TCRdb used MiXCR to reprocess the 5' RACE reads, holding one entry per CDR3 protein. This table has approximately 1.5 million distinct CDR3 sequences, roughly 32% appearing once. Overall study findings and caveats: With age, beta diversity per million T cells declined roughly linearly, significantly by 30 to 50.

Between the trimmed V and J ends, which lost 6 bases and 10 bases, there was a span of 13 bases. Germline V gene sequence: CDR1 MDHEN, CDR2 SYDVKM. This CDR3 spans 12 amino acids. This clonotype was seen a few times. Antigen specificity is unknown. The receptor was isolated from a woman aged 25 to 39 in good health. The gene calls are TRBV28 and TRBJ2-1, with unresolved D. The sequencing sample was made of blood. CDR3 DNA sequence: TGTGCCAGCAGGACCCTTCAAGGGGAGCAGTTCTTC. Its protein product is CASRTLQGEQFF.